This T cell receptor beta chain appears in the sequencing data of a study of blood T cell repertoires in COVID-19. The table came from immunoSEQ multiplex PCR; TCRdb's copy has only in-frame clones and leaves some out. The sample lists 100,000 to 150,000 clones, roughly 88% occurring once. CDR3 size: 16 residues. CDR1 and CDR2 from the germline V gene are SGHAT and FQDESV (reference sequence). V dropped 2 bases and J dropped 4 bases, with 17 bases sitting between them. Sequenced input: peripheral blood. This sequence originates from a woman older than 75 with acute or convalescent COVID-19. The chain carries TRBV11-1 and TRBJ1-1; D is possibly TRBD1 (5 bases). CDR3 DNA sequence: TGTGCCAGCAGCTTATTATCCGGGGGTCGTCGCACTGAAGCTTTCTTT. Its translation: CASSLLSGGRRTEAFF.